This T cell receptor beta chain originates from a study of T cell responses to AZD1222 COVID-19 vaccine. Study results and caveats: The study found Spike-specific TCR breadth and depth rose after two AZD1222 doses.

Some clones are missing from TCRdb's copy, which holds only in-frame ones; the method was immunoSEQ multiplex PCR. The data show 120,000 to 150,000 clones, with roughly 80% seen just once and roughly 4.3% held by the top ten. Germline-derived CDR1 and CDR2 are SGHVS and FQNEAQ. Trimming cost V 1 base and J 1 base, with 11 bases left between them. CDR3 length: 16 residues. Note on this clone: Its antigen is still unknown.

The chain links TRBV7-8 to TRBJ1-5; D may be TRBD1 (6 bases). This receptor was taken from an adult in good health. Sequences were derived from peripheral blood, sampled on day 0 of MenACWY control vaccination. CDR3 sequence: CASSLVSGGSNQPQHF. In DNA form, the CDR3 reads TGTGCCAGCAGCTTAGTTTCTGGGGGCAGCAATCAGCCCCAGCATTTT.